Below, 28 T cell receptor beta chains from the same sample are listed, as sequenced in a study of cytomegalovirus exposure and HLA in healthy donors. 13 Jbeta primers and 60 Vbeta primers were used for the PCR. This table comes from immunoSEQ multiplex PCR, and its TCRdb copy is limited to in-frame clones, with some not included. The sample contains roughly 130,000 clones, 80% to 90% of which appear only once. Material for sequencing was PBMCs. These receptor sequences come from a man between 45 and 60 years old in good health and CMV-seronegative.

In its sample, this clone was seen a few times. This chain connects TRBV2 to TRBJ1-5; 9 bases agree with TRBD1. The J segment lost 1 base and the V segment lost 8 bases, leaving 9 bases of the junction unmatched. This CDR3 is built from 16 residues. Germline V CDR1 and CDR2: SNHLY, FYNNEI. The CDR3 DNA sequence: TGTGCCAGCGGTGCGGACAGGGGAGACAGCAATCAGCCCCAGCATTTT. Translation: CASGADRGDSNQPQHF.

This clone was seen a few times. The chain is built from TRBV27 and TRBJ1-1; the D gene is possibly TRBD1 (6 bases). Trimming stripped 4 bases from V and 4 bases from J, with 10 bases between. CDR1 is MNHEY, CDR2 SMNVEV, per germline (reference sequence). The length of the CDR3 is 13 residues. Written as DNA, the CDR3 is TGTGCCAGCAGTTATCTACAGGGCACTGAAGCTTTCTTT. Translating gives CASSYLQGTEAFF.

This clone was seen a few times. The chain has TRBV4-1 and TRBJ1-2, with TRBD1 identical over 7 bases. Trimming at V came to 3 bases and at J to 8 bases, leaving 6 bases not matched to a gene. CDR1 and CDR2 from the germline V gene are MGHRA and YSYEKL. The CDR3 covers 13 residues. The CDR3 DNA reads as TGCGCCAGCAGCCAGTTGACAGGGAGCGGCTACACCTTC. This gives the protein CASSQLTGSGYTF.

The chain joins TRBV7-9 to TRBJ1-1; D perhaps matches TRBD1 (6 bases). The CDR3 loop spans 13 amino acids. V lost 6 bases and J lost 3, with 11 bases in between. Germline V lookup: CDR1 SEHNR, CDR2 FQNEAQ (reference sequence). The CDR3 here is CASRTDSYTEAFF. Written as DNA, the CDR3 is TGTGCCAGCAGGACGGACAGTTACACTGAAGCTTTCTTT.

This CDR3 is CASRTTGGYGYTF. CDR3 nucleotides: TGTGCCAGCCGAACGACAGGGGGCTATGGCTACACCTTC. J is TRBJ1-2 and V is TRBV4-2; TRBD1 matches 9 bases. Germline V gene lookup returns CDR1 LGHNA and CDR2 YNFKEQ. This CDR3 spans 13 amino acids. V gave up 8 bases and J gave up 4 bases; unmatched junction bases: 5.

The chain has TRBV18 and TRBJ1-4; 7 nucleotides line up with TRBD1. Per the germline V gene, CDR1 is KGHSH and CDR2 is LQKENI. This CDR3 contains 16 residues. The J segment lost 0 bases and the V segment lost 6 bases, leaving 7 bases of the junction unmatched. The CDR3 here is CASSFGQDATNEKLFF. Here the CDR3 DNA reads TGTGCCAGCTCCTTCGGACAGGATGCAACTAATGAAAAACTGTTTTTT.

The chain couples TRBV5-4 to TRBJ1-1, with 12 bases aligning to TRBD1. The trim removed 4 bases at V and 5 bases at J, leaving 9 bases unmatched. The CDR3 length is 16 residues. CDR1 and CDR2 (germline): SGHNT, YYREEE (reference sequence). CDR3 residues: CASSDRDRGRGTEAFF. CDR3 nucleotide sequence: TGTGCCAGCAGCGACCGGGACAGGGGGCGGGGGACTGAAGCTTTCTTT.

The rearrangement joins TRBV5-4 to TRBJ2-7; D unresolved. CDR1 is SGHNT, CDR2 YYREEE, per germline (reference sequence). V lost 5 bases, J lost 2 bases, and 11 bases lay in between. The CDR3 has 13 amino acids. The CDR3 sequence: CASSTSGPYEQYF. CDR3 in DNA: TGTGCCAGCAGTACGTCTGGCCCCTACGAGCAGTACTTC.

This chain joins TRBV2 and TRBJ1-4; a possible D gene is TRBD1 (6 bases). Trimming left V 8 bases short and J 2 bases short, with 12 bases between. Germline lookup yields CDR1 SNHLY and CDR2 FYNNEI. The CDR3 covers 14 residues. In DNA form, the CDR3 reads TGTGCCAGCGAGTTTCAGGGGACTAATGAAAAACTGTTTTTT. This encodes CASEFQGTNEKLFF.

The rearrangement uses TRBV7-3 and TRBJ2-1; 10 positions match TRBD2. Per germline, CDR1 SGHTA and CDR2 FQGTGA. The CDR3 totals 16 residues. With 4 bases clipped from V and 6 bases from J, the junction kept 9 bases outside the gene matches. As DNA, the CDR3 is TGTGCCAGCAGCTCGCAGACTAGCGGGTTTTCCAATGAGCAGTTCTTC. Translating gives CASSSQTSGFSNEQFF.

This clone was observed a single time. The DNA of the CDR3 is TGTGCCAGCAGCTTAGTGGGACTAGCGGGGGACGAGCAGTACTTC. Translating gives CASSLVGLAGDEQYF. The gene calls are TRBV11-2 and TRBJ2-7, with 14 bases fitting TRBD2. The CDR3 sequence is 15 residues long. V gave up 1 base and J gave up 5 bases; unmatched junction bases: 1. Germline CDR1 is SGHAT and CDR2 is FQNNGV.

This chain uses TRBV7-9 with TRBJ2-3; 11 bases match TRBD2. J gave up 6 bases and V 1 base, and 6 bases lay outside the gene matches. The CDR3 is 16 residues long. Germline V gene data show CDR1 as SEHNR and CDR2 as FQNEAQ (reference sequence). In DNA, the CDR3 is TGTGCCAGCAGCTTAGGGACTAGCGGGTGGGGGGATACGCAGTATTTT. It specifies CASSLGTSGWGDTQYF. Combining the CDR3 with reference TRBV7-9 and TRBJ2-3 gives the whole variable domain DTGVSQNPRHKITKRGQNVTFRCDPISEHNRLYWYRQTLGQGPEFLTYFQNEAQLEKSRLLSDRFSAERPKGSFSTLEIQRTEQGDSAMYLCASSLGTSGWGDTQYFGPGTRLTVL.

This clone was found once. The V gene is TRBV11-3, the J gene TRBJ2-3; TRBD2 matches at 7 bases. Losses at the gene ends were 2 bases for V and 0 bases for J; bases not matched to a gene: 8. The germline V gene has CDR1 SGHNT and CDR2 YENEEA. The CDR3 contains 17 residues. DNA of the CDR3: TGTGCCAGCAGCTTAAAGGAAGCGGGGACTAGCACAGATACGCAGTATTTT. Translated: CASSLKEAGTSTDTQYF.

The rearrangement joins TRBV29-1 to TRBJ1-4, with TRBD1 matching 11 bases. Germline V gives CDR1 SQVTM, CDR2 ANQGSEA. The CDR3 is 14 amino acids. The V segment lost 6 bases and the J segment 7 bases; nucleotides outside the gene matches: 7. Written as DNA, the CDR3 is TGCAGCGTCGCCATGGACAGGGGGCGTGAAAAACTGTTTTTT. As protein: CSVAMDRGREKLFF.

The rearrangement uses TRBV30 and TRBJ1-2, with 8 bases aligning to TRBD1. V trimming: 3 bases; J trimming: 4 bases; junction bases outside the gene matches: 10. The length of the CDR3 is 15 residues. The germline V gene has CDR1 GTSNPN and CDR2 SVGIG (reference sequence). For the CDR3, the DNA is TGTGCCTGGAGGAACCCGGGACAGGACATCTATGGCTACACCTTC. It is translated as CAWRNPGQDIYGYTF.

The CDR3 DNA reads TGTGCCAGCAGCTTAGGTCCGGTTACAGGTGAAAAACTGTTTTTT. It specifies CASSLGPVTGEKLFF. This chain connects TRBV13 to TRBJ1-4; tentative D call: TRBD1 (5 bases). The length of the CDR3 is 15 residues. The V and J ends lost 0 bases and 7 bases respectively, with 12 bases between them. The germline V gene encodes CDR1 PRHDT and CDR2 FYEKMQ (reference sequence). Combining the CDR3 with reference TRBV13 and TRBJ1-4 gives the whole variable domain AAGVIQSPRHLIKEKRETATLKCYPIPRHDTVYWYQQGPGQDPQFLISFYEKMQSDKGSIPDRFSAQQFSDYHSELNMSSLELGDSALYFCASSLGPVTGEKLFFGSGTQLSVL.

This clone was counted a single time. The same CDR3 arises from other DNA sequences in this sample as well. The CDR3 DNA sequence: TGTGCCAGCAGCTTAGCGGCCCCCTCCTATAATTCACCCCTCCACTTT. Translated, it gives CASSLAAPSYNSPLHF. The chain recombines TRBV7-3 with TRBJ1-6; no reliable D call. The CDR3 runs to 16 residues. The germline CDR1 and CDR2 sequences are SGHTA and FQGTGA. Trimming shortened V by 2 bases and J by 0 bases, and 8 bases separated the two germline ends.

There are a few counts of this clone. The CDR3 region is CASSYSRYNEQFF. DNA for the CDR3: TGTGCCAGCAGTTACTCTCGGTACAATGAGCAGTTCTTC. This chain links TRBV6-5 with TRBJ2-1; D uncertain. The length of the CDR3 is 13 residues. CDR1 and CDR2 from the germline V gene are MNHEY and SVGAGI. Trimming cost V 0 bases and J 4 bases, with 4 bases left between them.

The chain uses TRBV27 and TRBJ2-5; 9 bases line up with TRBD1. The V gene end was trimmed by 5 bases and the J gene end by 3 bases; junction bases not matched to a gene: 19. Germline V lookup: CDR1 MNHEY, CDR2 SMNVEV (reference sequence). The length of the CDR3 is 19 residues. For the CDR3, the DNA is TGTGCCAGCAGTACACGAAGGAGGGACAGGGAAGGGTCGAAAGAGACCCAGTACTTC. Translation gives CASSTRRRDREGSKETQYF.

This rearrangement joins TRBV30 to TRBJ1-5; D might be TRBD1 (6 bases). This CDR3 region has 13 residues. V dropped 1 base and J dropped 7 bases, with 11 bases sitting between them. Germline V gives CDR1 GTSNPN, CDR2 SVGIG (reference sequence). The CDR3 sequence: CAWSGNRAQPQHF. CDR3 coding DNA: TGTGCCTGGAGTGGGAACAGGGCCCAGCCCCAGCATTTT.

The chain links TRBV5-8 to TRBJ1-2; TRBD1 might be the D (5 bases). This CDR3 region has 16 residues. Germline V gene lookup returns CDR1 SGHTS and CDR2 YDEGEE. The germline V and J ends were trimmed by 5 bases and 8 bases, with 25 bases remaining between them. The CDR3 here is CASRARGVTGVRGYTF. In DNA form, the CDR3 reads TGTGCCAGCAGGGCGCGGGGGGTAACCGGGGTGAGAGGCTACACCTTC.

This chain connects TRBV5-1 to TRBJ2-2; 10 bases are a match to TRBD1. With 4 bases clipped from V and 8 bases from J, the junction kept 8 bases outside the gene matches. This CDR3 is built from 15 residues. Per germline, CDR1 SGHRS and CDR2 YFSETQ. The CDR3 loop is CASSMTGGYVGELFF. The CDR3 nucleotides read TGCGCCAGCAGCATGACAGGGGGCTATGTGGGGGAGCTGTTTTTT.

This clone was picked up a small number of times. V is TRBV28 and J is TRBJ1-2, with D uncertain. The germline CDR1 and CDR2 sequences are MDHEN and SYDVKM. There are 14 residues in the CDR3. V was pared by 4 bases and J by 0 bases, with 9 bases between. DNA of the CDR3: TGTGCCAGCAGTTCAGGATTAGCTAACTATGGCTACACCTTC. It encodes CASSSGLANYGYTF.

The V call is TRBV4-3, the J call TRBJ1-1, with unresolved D. The CDR3 consists of 15 residues. CDR1 is LGHNA and CDR2 is YSLEER in the germline V gene. Trimming left V 0 bases short and J 1 base short, with 9 bases between. This chain's CDR3 is CASSQDLGGNTEAFF. CDR3 DNA sequence: TGCGCCAGCAGCCAAGATTTGGGAGGGAACACTGAAGCTTTCTTT.

The chain joins TRBV29-1 to TRBJ2-1; the match to TRBD1 covers 8 bases. The CDR3 has 12 residues. V lost 5 bases and J lost 8; bases outside the gene matches: 5. Germline V gene sequence: CDR1 SQVTM, CDR2 ANQGSEA. The CDR3 DNA follows: TGCAGCGTTCTCCCAGGGGGCCATGAGCAGTTCTTC. Its translation: CSVLPGGHEQFF.

The V and J genes are TRBV5-1 and TRBJ2-7; D remains unclear. The CDR3 has 14 residues. Trimming pared 4 bases from V and 3 bases from J, leaving 14 bases between. CDR1 and CDR2 from the germline V gene are SGHRS and YFSETQ. This CDR3 reads CASSPERANYEQYF. CDR3 nucleotides: TGCGCCAGCAGCCCGGAGAGAGCGAACTACGAGCAGTACTTC.

Concerning this clone itself: An end of the junction differs from the germline gene, which may be a read error. The chain has TRBV7-9 and TRBJ1-4; D is perhaps TRBD1 (5 bases). Germline assignment: CDR1 SEHNR and CDR2 FQNEAQ (reference sequence). This CDR3 spans 16 amino acids. Written as DNA, the CDR3 is TGTGCCAGCAGCTTAAGCGGAGGGGCCCCTAAAGAAAAACTGTTTTTT. Its translation: CASSLSGGAPKEKLFF.

The genes are TRBV7-9 and TRBJ2-7; D gene uncertain. Trimming took off 5 bases at V and 1 base at J, with 9 bases between the two ends. Germline CDR1 and CDR2: SEHNR and FQNEAQ (reference sequence). This CDR3 is 13 amino acids long. CDR3 sequence (DNA): TGTGCCAGCAGCCAGGCCCTATCCTACGAGCAGTACTTC. It encodes CASSQALSYEQYF.